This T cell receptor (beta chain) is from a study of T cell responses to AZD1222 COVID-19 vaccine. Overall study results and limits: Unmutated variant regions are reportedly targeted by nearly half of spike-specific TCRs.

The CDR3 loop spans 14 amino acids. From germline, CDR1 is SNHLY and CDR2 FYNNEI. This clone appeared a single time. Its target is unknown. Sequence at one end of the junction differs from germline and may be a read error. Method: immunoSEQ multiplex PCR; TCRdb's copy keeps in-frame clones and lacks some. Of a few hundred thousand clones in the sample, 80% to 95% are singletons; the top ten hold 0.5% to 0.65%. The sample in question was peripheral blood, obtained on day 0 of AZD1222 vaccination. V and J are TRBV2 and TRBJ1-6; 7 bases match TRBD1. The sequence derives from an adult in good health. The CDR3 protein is CASREGGVRSPLHF. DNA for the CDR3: TGTGCCAGCAGGGAAGGGGGCGTTAGGTCACCCCTCCACTTT.